The 25 T cell receptor beta chains reported below all come from one sample, sequenced in a study of T cells in women clearing cervical HPV infection. Assay used: immunoSEQ multiplex PCR; TCRdb lists only in-frame clones, some missing. The sample table includes over 25,000 clones. Specimen: blood buffy coat. These receptors all come from a woman between 18 and 70 years old with a cervical HPV16 infection that either progressed to CIN3+ or cleared (not recorded which).

Worth noting for this clone: Read sequence stops 3 residues before the CDR3 end, and the germline J gene provides the missing end. The chain uses TRBV7-9 and TRBJ1-1; the D gene is possibly TRBD1 (6 bases). The CDR3 totals 14 residues. CDR1 SEHNR and CDR2 FQNEAQ come from the germline V gene (reference sequence). Between the trimmed V and J ends, which lost 1 base and 3 bases, there was a span of 9 bases. The CDR3 loop reads CASSLGEGDTEAFF. The CDR3 bases that were read are TGTGCCAGCAGCTTAGGGGAGGGGGACACTGAA.

A remark on this clone: The CDR3 goes on 3 residues after the read ends, and that part is filled in from the germline J gene. The chain combines TRBV5-1 with TRBJ1-6; TRBD1 is a possible D gene (5 bases). The V end was cut by 5 bases, the J end by 9 bases, with 18 bases between. The germline gives CDR1 SGHRS, CDR2 YFSETQ. The CDR3 extends over 15 amino acids. CDR3 sequence reads: CASRPTVGASSPLHF. CDR3 DNA, as far as it was read: TGCGCCAGCAGACCCACCGTAGGGGCAAGTTCACCC.

As for this clone: The sequenced fragment ends 3 residues before the CDR3 boundary, so the rest is inferred from the germline J gene. This chain joins TRBV7-3 and TRBJ2-2; TRBD2 aligns across 11 bases. V trimming: 5 bases; J trimming: 1 base; junction bases outside the gene matches: 3. Germline lookup yields CDR1 SGHTA and CDR2 FQGTGA. This CDR3 region has 16 residues. The CDR3 protein is CASSQGLAENTGELFF. Partial CDR3 DNA: TGTGCCAGCAGCCAGGGACTAGCGGAGAACACCGGGGAG. The full variable domain, in which reference TRBV7-3 and TRBJ2-2 provide the parts outside the CDR3, is GAGVSQTPSNKVTEKGKYVELRCDPISGHTALYWYRQSLGQGPEFLIYFQGTGAADDSGLPNDRFFAVRPEGSVSTLKIQRTERGDSAVYLCASSQGLAENTGELFFGEGSRLTVL.

On this clone: The CDR3 is cut off 3 residues early in the read; its end comes from the germline J gene. This chain connects TRBV5-6 to TRBJ2-1; D might be TRBD1 (5 bases). This CDR3 region has 14 residues. The V end lost 8 bases, the J end lost 5 bases, and 17 bases lay between the germline ends. CDR1 SGHDT and CDR2 YYEEEE come from the germline V gene. The sequenced part of the CDR3 DNA is TGTGCCAGTCAGCCAACAGGCGGAAACAATGAG. It specifies CASQPTGGNNE. The entire CDR3 protein reads CASQPTGGNNEQFF.

Notes on this clone: With the read ending 3 residues before the CDR3 end, the germline J gene is used to fill in that end. V gene TRBV2 combines with J gene TRBJ1-6; TRBD1 matches at 11 bases. Germline CDR1 reads SNHLY; CDR2 reads FYNNEI. The CDR3 is 16 residues long. Unmatched junction bases numbered 2, after V lost 6 bases and J lost 1 base. This CDR3 is CASSGQGASYNSPLHF. CDR3 DNA, as far as it was read: TGTGCCAGCAGCGGACAGGGGGCGTCCTATAATTCACCC.

On this clone: The read terminates 3 residues ahead of where the CDR3 ends, so the germline J gene completes it. This sequence joins TRBV5-1 and TRBJ2-1; 12 bases are shared with TRBD2. This CDR3 comprises 16 residues. With 0 bases clipped from V and 2 bases from J, the junction kept 0 bases outside the gene matches. Looked up from germline, CDR1 is SGHRS and CDR2 is YFSETQ. The sequenced part of the CDR3 DNA is TGCGCCAGCAGCTTGGCTAGCGGGGGGGCCTACAATGAG. It codes for CASSLASGGAYNE. The full-length CDR3 reads as CASSLASGGAYNEQFF.

Regarding this clone: The DNA ends 3 residues before the CDR3 does, and the rest of the CDR3 is filled in from the germline J gene. The V and J genes are TRBV7-9 and TRBJ1-2; D gene ambiguous. From germline, CDR1 is SEHNR and CDR2 FQNEAQ (reference sequence). CDR3 length: 15 residues. CDR3 DNA (partial): TGTGCCAGCAGCTCTCTGCGGGAGGGCTCCTACGAC. Residues: CASSSLREGSYD. The full CDR3 protein is CASSSLREGSYDYTF.

CDR3 sequence: CAWSSTRGGYGYTF. CDR3 bases read: TGTGCCTGGAGTTCGACCAGGGGAGGCTATGGC. This chain joins TRBV30 and TRBJ1-2; possible D gene TRBD1, 6 bases. The read stops 3 residues short of the end of the CDR3; the missing end is completed from the germline J gene. The CDR3 spans 14 residues. V was shortened by 2 bases and J by 4 bases, with 14 bases between the two germline ends. The germline gives CDR1 GTSNPN, CDR2 SVGIG (reference sequence).

The CDR3 protein is CSALDRDTGELFF. The sequenced part of the CDR3 DNA is TGCAGTGCCCTCGACAGGGACACCGGGGAG. The genes are TRBV20-1 and TRBJ2-2; 7 bases agree with TRBD1. The sequenced fragment ends 3 residues before the CDR3 boundary, so the rest is inferred from the germline J gene. J was trimmed by 3 bases and V by 6 bases; bases with no gene match: 4. The CDR3 consists of 13 residues. Per germline, CDR1 DFQATT and CDR2 SNEGSKA (reference sequence).

On this clone itself: The read halts 3 residues ahead of the CDR3 end, with the missing end drawn from the germline J gene. V and J are TRBV7-2 and TRBJ1-1; possibly TRBD1 for D (5 bases). V dropped 2 bases and J dropped 1 base, with 8 bases sitting between them. The CDR3 is 14 residues long. Germline-derived CDR1 and CDR2 are SGHTA and FQGNSA. The CDR3 region is CASSLQGRNTEAFF. CDR3 bases read: TGTGCCAGCAGCTTACAGGGTCGGAACACTGAA.

Of note for this clone: The read ends 3 residues shy of where the CDR3 ends; the end is completed using the germline J gene. The chain has TRBV20-1 and TRBJ1-2, with TRBD1 as a possible D gene (6 bases). The CDR3 has 13 amino acids. The V gene lost 3 bases and the J gene lost 7 bases, with 15 bases spanning the gap. CDR1 is DFQATT, CDR2 SNEGSKA, per germline (reference sequence). CDR3 bases read: TGCAGTGCTAGTGATACAGGGTACTTTGGC. Translating gives CSASDTGYFG. The complete CDR3 sequence is CSASDTGYFGYTF.

With regard to this clone: The sequence runs out 3 residues before the end of the CDR3; the remainder is reconstructed from the germline J gene. The gene calls are TRBV14 and TRBJ1-2; D gene unclear. The CDR3 is 13 residues long. The V end was cut by 2 bases, the J end by 6 bases, with 10 bases between. Germline V gives CDR1 SGHDN, CDR2 FVKESK. The CDR3 sequence is CASSQLRVDGYTF. Incomplete CDR3 DNA: TGTGCCAGCAGCCAACTTCGGGTAGATGGC. Full variable domain (missing parts from reference TRBV14 and TRBJ1-2): EAGVTQFPSHSVIEKGQTVTLRCDPISGHDNLYWYRRVMGKEIKFLLHFVKESKQDESGMPNNRFLAERTGGTYSTLKVQPAELEDSGVYFCASSQLRVDGYTFGSGTRLTVV.

The CDR3 is CASSPQGGTEAFF. Partial CDR3 DNA: TGTGCCAGCAGCCCTCAGGGGGGCACTGAA. This chain uses TRBV11-3 with TRBJ1-1; 7 nucleotides line up with TRBD1. Read data end 3 residues before the CDR3 end; the end is taken from the germline J gene. V was clipped by 5 bases and J by 4 bases; unmatched bases: 4. Germline CDR1 reads SGHNT; CDR2 reads YENEEA. The CDR3 consists of 13 residues.

A word on this clone: Read data end 3 residues before the CDR3 end; the end is taken from the germline J gene. The chain employs TRBV20-1 and TRBJ1-2; D remains ambiguous. V lost 6 bases, J lost 2 bases, and 10 bases lay in between. The germline gives CDR1 DFQATT, CDR2 SNEGSKA (reference sequence). There are 12 residues in the CDR3. CDR3 loop: CSAISGNYGYTF. The part of the CDR3 DNA that was read is TGCAGTGCCATTTCGGGGAACTATGGC.

To note about this clone: The read terminates 3 residues before the CDR3 end, so the remaining end is supplied by the germline J gene. V usage is TRBV7-6 and J usage is TRBJ2-1; 14 positions agree with TRBD2. Germline loops: CDR1 SGHVS, CDR2 FNYEAQ. J gave up 4 bases and V 5 bases, and 4 bases lay outside the gene matches. CDR3 length: 16 residues. The DNA read from the CDR3 is TGTGCCAGCAGCCAGACTAGCGGGGGGGGTTACAATGAG. Its protein product is CASSQTSGGGYNE. The whole CDR3 protein is CASSQTSGGGYNEQFF.

Remarks on this clone: The observed sequence ends 3 residues before the CDR3 terminus, with the missing tail filled in from the germline J gene. The chain has TRBV5-1 and TRBJ2-7, with 11 bases that match TRBD2. The CDR3 runs 16 residues. In germline, CDR1 is SGHRS, CDR2 YFSETQ. Trimming removed 5 bases from V and 0 bases from J; junction bases left unmatched: 7. The CDR3 reads CASSPLAGGNSYEQYF. The covered CDR3 bases are TGCGCCAGCAGTCCCTTAGCGGGGGGGAACTCCTACGAG.

Concerning this clone: The read comes to an end 3 residues before the CDR3 does, leaving the germline J gene to fill in the end. The chain uses TRBV5-6 and TRBJ1-2, with 11 bases aligning to TRBD1. CDR1 and CDR2 (germline): SGHDT, YYEEEE. CDR3 length: 15 residues. Trimming cost V 4 bases and J 4 bases; bases outside gene matches: 6. The CDR3 region is CASSPGTGGGYGYTF. The CDR3 DNA, read in part, is TGTGCCAGCAGCCCCGGGACAGGGGGGGGCTATGGC.

In the case of this clone: The read terminates 3 residues ahead of where the CDR3 ends, so the germline J gene completes it. The chain joins TRBV19 to TRBJ2-2; 9 positions agree with TRBD1. The germline V gene encodes CDR1 LNHDA and CDR2 SQIVND (reference sequence). The CDR3 has 15 amino acids. The CDR3 protein is CASTQLGDRVEKLFF. Partial CDR3 DNA: TGTGCCAGTACCCAGCTCGGGGACAGGGTTGAAAAG.

As regards this clone: The CDR3 end lies 3 residues beyond the end of the read and is filled in from the germline J gene. V is TRBV6-1 and J is TRBJ2-1; 11 bases fit TRBD1. V was pared by 2 bases and J by 3 bases, with 9 bases of the junction left unmatched. Germline CDR1 and CDR2: MNHNS and SASEGT. This CDR3 is built from 18 residues. The part of the CDR3 DNA that was read is TGTGCCAGCAGTGAAAGGAAGGGAGGGACAGGGGGCTACAATGAG. Translation gives CASSERKGGTGGYNE. The full CDR3 protein is CASSERKGGTGGYNEQFF.

A remark on this clone: The read terminates 3 residues ahead of where the CDR3 ends, so the germline J gene completes it. The gene calls are TRBV7-2 and TRBJ2-7; D unclear. Germline loops: CDR1 SGHTA, CDR2 FQGNSA. The CDR3 loop spans 14 amino acids. V was clipped by 6 bases and J by 5 bases, with 17 bases between them. The CDR3 spells CASSLPIPTDEQYF. The sequenced CDR3 bases are TGTGCCAGCAGTCTCCCAATACCTACGGACGAG.

A word on this clone: The read falls 3 residues short of the CDR3 end, and the missing part is taken from the germline J gene. Different DNA sequences within this sample yield the same CDR3. The chain combines TRBV20-1 with TRBJ2-7; possible D gene TRBD1, 6 bases. The CDR3 runs to 11 residues. Germline CDR1 and CDR2: DFQATT and SNEGSKA (reference sequence). V was cut by 6 bases and J by 6 bases, with 12 bases left in between. The sequenced CDR3 bases are TGCAGTGCAACCACAGGGATCGAG. It is translated as CSATTGIE. The complete CDR3 protein is CSATTGIEQYF.

Comment on this clone: The DNA ends 3 residues before the CDR3 does, and the rest of the CDR3 is filled in from the germline J gene. Within the sample, other DNA sequences also encode this same CDR3. This rearrangement joins TRBV30 to TRBJ2-2, with TRBD2 as a possible D gene (7 bases). The CDR3 is 14 residues long. Germline V gene lookup returns CDR1 GTSNPN and CDR2 SVGIG (reference sequence). V was clipped by 4 bases and J by 5 bases, with 14 bases between them. The sequenced part of the CDR3 DNA is TGTGCCTGGACTCAAGGGGGAGGGACCGGGGAG. Translated, it gives CAWTQGGGTGE. The full CDR3 protein reads CAWTQGGGTGELFF.

About this clone itself: Read sequence stops 3 residues before the CDR3 end, and the germline J gene provides the missing end. V and J are TRBV7-2 and TRBJ1-1; D gene unclear. This CDR3 contains 14 residues. V was shortened by 3 bases and J by 5 bases, with 13 bases between the two germline ends. Germline V lookup: CDR1 SGHTA, CDR2 FQGNSA. CDR3 DNA, as far as it was read: TGTGCCAGCAGCTTTACCGGCCGAGGGACTGAA. Translating gives CASSFTGRGTE. In full, the CDR3 is CASSFTGRGTEAFF.

About this clone: The read gets to within 3 residues of the CDR3 end, and the germline J gene fills in the rest. This chain links TRBV19 with TRBJ1-2; D is uncertain. The germline V gene encodes CDR1 LNHDA and CDR2 SQIVND (reference sequence). This CDR3 is built from 14 residues. CDR3 sequence reads: CASSIGVAGGDYTF. The sequenced part of the CDR3 DNA is TGTGCCAGTAGTATCGGAGTAGCGGGAGGTGAC.

A remark on this clone: The read ends 3 residues before the CDR3 terminus; that terminus is restored from the germline J gene. This chain links TRBV11-2 with TRBJ1-4, with no clear D. The CDR3 consists of 15 residues. Germline V gene sequence: CDR1 SGHAT, CDR2 FQNNGV. Trimming took off 1 base at V and 3 bases at J, with 9 bases between the two ends. The CDR3 region is CASSLVSAPNEKLFF. CDR3 bases read: TGTGCCAGCAGCTTAGTTTCAGCGCCTAATGAAAAA.